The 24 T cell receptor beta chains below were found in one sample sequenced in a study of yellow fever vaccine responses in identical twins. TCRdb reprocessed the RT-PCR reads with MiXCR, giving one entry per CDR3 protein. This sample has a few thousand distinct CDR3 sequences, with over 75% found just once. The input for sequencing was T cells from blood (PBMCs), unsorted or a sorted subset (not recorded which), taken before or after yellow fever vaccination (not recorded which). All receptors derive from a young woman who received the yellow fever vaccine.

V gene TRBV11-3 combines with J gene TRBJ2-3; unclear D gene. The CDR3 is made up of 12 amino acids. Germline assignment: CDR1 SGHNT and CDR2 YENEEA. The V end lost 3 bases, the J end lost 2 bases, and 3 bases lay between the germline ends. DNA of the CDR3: TGTGCCAGCAGCTTGGACACAGATACGCAGTATTTT. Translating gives CASSLDTDTQYF. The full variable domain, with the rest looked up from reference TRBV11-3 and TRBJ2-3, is EAGVVQSPRYKIIEKKQPVAFWCNPISGHNTLYWYLQNLGQGPELLIRYENEEAVDDSQLPKDRFSAERLKGVDSTLKIQPAELGDSAVYLCASSLDTDTQYFGPGTRLTVL.

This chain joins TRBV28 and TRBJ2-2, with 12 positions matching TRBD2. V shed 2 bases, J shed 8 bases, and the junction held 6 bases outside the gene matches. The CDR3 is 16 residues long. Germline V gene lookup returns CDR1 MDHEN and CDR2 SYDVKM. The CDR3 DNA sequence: TGTGCCAGCAGTTTAATGACTAGCGGGAGTACTGGGGAGCTGTTTTTT. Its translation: CASSLMTSGSTGELFF.

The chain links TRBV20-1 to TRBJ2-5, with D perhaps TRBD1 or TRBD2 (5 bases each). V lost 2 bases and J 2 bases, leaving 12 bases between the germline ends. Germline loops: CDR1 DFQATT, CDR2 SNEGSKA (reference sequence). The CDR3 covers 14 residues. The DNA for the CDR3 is TGCAGTGCTAGATACCAGGGCGGGCAAGAGACCCAGTACTTC. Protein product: CSARYQGGQETQYF.

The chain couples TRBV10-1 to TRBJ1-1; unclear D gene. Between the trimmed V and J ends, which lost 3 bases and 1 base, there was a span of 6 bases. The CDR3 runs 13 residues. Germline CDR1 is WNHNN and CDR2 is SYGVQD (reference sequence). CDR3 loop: CASSERRNTEAFF. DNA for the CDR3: TGCGCCAGCAGTGAAAGGAGGAACACTGAAGCTTTCTTT.

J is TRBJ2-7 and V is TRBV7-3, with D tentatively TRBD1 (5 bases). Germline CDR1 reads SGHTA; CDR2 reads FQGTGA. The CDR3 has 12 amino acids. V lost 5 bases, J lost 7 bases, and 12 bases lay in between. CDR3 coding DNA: TGTGCCAGCAGCCCCTGGGGCTGGGAGCAGTACTTC. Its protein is CASSPWGWEQYF.

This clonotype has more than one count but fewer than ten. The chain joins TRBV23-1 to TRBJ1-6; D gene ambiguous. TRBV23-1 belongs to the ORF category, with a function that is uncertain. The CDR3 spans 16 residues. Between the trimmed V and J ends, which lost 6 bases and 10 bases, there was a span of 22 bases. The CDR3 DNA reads TGCGCCAGCAGGCCACCGGGCCCCGGGCCGGGCTCACCCCTCCACTTT. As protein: CASRPPGPGPGSPLHF.

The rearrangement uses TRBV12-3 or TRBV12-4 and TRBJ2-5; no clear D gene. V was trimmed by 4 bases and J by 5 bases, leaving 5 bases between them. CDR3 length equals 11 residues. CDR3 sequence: CASSSKETQYF. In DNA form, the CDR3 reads TGTGCCAGCAGTTCCAAGGAGACCCAGTACTTC.

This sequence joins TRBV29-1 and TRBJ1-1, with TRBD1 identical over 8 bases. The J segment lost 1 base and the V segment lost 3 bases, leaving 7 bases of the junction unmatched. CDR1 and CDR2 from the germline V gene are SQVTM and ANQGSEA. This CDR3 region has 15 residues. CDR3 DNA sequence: TGCAGCGTTGAGCCCGCGGACAGGGAGAACACTGAAGCTTTCTTT. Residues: CSVEPADRENTEAFF.

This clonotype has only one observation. The CDR3 sequence is CSALPSTDTQYF. The CDR3 DNA follows: TGCAGTGCACTACCGAGTACAGATACGCAGTATTTT. V and J are TRBV20-1 and TRBJ2-3; D is unclear. Germline assignment: CDR1 DFQATT and CDR2 SNEGSKA (reference sequence). This CDR3 is built from 12 residues. V shed 6 bases and J shed 3 bases, with 10 bases lying between them.

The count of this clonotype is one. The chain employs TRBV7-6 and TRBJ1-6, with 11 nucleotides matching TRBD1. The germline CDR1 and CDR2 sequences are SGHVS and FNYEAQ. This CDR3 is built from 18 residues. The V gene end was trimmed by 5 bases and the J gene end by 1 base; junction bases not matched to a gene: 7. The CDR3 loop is CASSLGQGEISYNSPLHF. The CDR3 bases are TGTGCCAGCAGCCTGGGACAGGGGGAAATTTCCTATAATTCACCCCTCCACTTT.

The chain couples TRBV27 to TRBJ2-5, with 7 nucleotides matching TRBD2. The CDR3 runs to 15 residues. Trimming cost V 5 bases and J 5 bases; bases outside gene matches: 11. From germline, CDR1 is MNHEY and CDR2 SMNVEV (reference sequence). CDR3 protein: CASSHYSGARETQYF. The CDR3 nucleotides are TGTGCCAGCAGTCACTACAGCGGGGCTCGGGAGACCCAGTACTTC.

The CDR3 DNA reads as TGTGCCAGCAGCTCCAGGGATCCCTTAGGGATCCAGTACTTC. It is translated as CASSSRDPLGIQYF. The chain has TRBV7-6 and TRBJ2-5; weak D call: TRBD1 (5 bases). Germline values: CDR1 SGHVS, CDR2 FNYEAQ. This CDR3 has 14 amino acids. Trimming removed 4 bases from V and 10 bases from J, with 19 bases in between.

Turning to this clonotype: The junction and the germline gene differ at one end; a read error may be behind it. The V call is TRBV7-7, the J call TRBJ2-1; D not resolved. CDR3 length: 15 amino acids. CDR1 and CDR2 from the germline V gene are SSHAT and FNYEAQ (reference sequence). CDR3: CASSRGQSSYNEQFF. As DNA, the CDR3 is TGTGCTAGCAGCCGTGGGCAGAGCTCCTACAATGAGCAGTTCTTC. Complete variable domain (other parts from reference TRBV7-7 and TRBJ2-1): GAGVSQSPRYKVTKRGQDVTLRCDPISSHATLYWYQQALGQGPEFLTYFNYEAQPDKSGLPSDRFSAERPEGSISTLTIQRTEQRDSAMYRCASSRGQSSYNEQFFGPGTRLTVL.

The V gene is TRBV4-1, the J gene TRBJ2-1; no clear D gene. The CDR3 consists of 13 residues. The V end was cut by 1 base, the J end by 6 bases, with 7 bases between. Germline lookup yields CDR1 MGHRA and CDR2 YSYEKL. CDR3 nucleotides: TGCGCCAGCAGCCAAGGGATTAGCAATGAGCAGTTCTTC. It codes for CASSQGISNEQFF.

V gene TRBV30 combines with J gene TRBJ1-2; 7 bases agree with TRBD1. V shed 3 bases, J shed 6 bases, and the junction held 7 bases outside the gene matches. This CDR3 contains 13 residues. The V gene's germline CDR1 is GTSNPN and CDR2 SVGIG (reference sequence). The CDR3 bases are TGTGCCTGGAGCATACAGGGGATGGATGGCTACACCTTC. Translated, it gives CAWSIQGMDGYTF.

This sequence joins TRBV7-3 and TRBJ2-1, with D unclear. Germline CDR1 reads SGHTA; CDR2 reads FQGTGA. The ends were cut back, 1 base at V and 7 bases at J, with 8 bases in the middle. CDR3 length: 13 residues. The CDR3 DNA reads TGTGCCAGCAGCTTAATCGCCCGAAATGAGCAGTTCTTC. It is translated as CASSLIARNEQFF.

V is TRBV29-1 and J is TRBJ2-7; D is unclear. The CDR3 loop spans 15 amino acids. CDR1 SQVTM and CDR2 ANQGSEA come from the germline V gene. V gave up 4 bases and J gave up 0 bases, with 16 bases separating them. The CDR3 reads CSVVLWGTSSYEQYF. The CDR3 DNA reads TGCAGCGTTGTTCTTTGGGGAACGAGCTCCTACGAGCAGTACTTC.

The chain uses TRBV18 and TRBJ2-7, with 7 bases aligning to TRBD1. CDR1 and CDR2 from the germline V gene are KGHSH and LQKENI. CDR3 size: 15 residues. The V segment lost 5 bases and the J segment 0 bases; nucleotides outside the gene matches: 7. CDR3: CASSARDSSSYEQYF. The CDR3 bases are TGTGCCAGCTCAGCCCGGGACAGCAGCTCCTACGAGCAGTACTTC. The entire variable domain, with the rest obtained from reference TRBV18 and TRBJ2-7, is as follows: NAGVMQNPRHLVRRRGQEARLRCSPMKGHSHVYWYRQLPEEGLKFMVYLQKENIIDESGMPKERFSAEFPKEGPSILRIQQVVRGDSAAYFCASSARDSSSYEQYFGPGTRLTVT.

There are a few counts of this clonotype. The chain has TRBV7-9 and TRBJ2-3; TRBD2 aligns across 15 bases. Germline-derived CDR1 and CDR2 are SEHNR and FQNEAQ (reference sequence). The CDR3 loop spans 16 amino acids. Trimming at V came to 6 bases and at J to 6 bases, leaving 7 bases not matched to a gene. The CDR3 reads CASRQPGLAGGDTQYF. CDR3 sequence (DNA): TGTGCCAGCAGACAACCGGGACTAGCGGGAGGTGATACGCAGTATTTT.

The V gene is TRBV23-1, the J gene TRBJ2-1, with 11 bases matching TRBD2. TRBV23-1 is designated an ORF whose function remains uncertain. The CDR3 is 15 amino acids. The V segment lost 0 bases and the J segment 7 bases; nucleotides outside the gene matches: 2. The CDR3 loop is CASSQSSGGGNEQFF. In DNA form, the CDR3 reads TGCGCCAGCAGTCAATCTAGCGGGGGGGGAAATGAGCAGTTCTTC.

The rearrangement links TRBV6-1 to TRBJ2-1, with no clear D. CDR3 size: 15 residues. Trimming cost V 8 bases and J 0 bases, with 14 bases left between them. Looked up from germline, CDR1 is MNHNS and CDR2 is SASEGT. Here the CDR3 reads CASQGRLSSYNEQFF. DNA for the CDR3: TGTGCCAGCCAAGGGCGGCTAAGCTCCTACAATGAGCAGTTCTTC.

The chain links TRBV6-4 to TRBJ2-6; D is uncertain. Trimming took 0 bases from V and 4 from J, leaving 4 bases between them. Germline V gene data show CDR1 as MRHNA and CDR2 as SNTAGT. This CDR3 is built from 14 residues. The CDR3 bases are TGTGCCAGCAGTGACTCAACAGGGGCCAACGTCCTGACTTTC. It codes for CASSDSTGANVLTF.

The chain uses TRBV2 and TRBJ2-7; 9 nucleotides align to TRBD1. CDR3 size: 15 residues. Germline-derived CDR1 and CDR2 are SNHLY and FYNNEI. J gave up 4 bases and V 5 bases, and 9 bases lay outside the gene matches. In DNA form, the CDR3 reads TGTGCCAGCAGTCCGACCGGGACAGGGATTTACGAGCAGTACTTC. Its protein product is CASSPTGTGIYEQYF. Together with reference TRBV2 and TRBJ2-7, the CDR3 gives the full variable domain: EPEVTQTPSHQVTQMGQEVILRCVPISNHLYFYWYRQILGQKVEFLVSFYNNEISEKSEIFDDQFSVERPDGSNFTLKIRSTKLEDSAMYFCASSPTGTGIYEQYFGPGTRLTVT.

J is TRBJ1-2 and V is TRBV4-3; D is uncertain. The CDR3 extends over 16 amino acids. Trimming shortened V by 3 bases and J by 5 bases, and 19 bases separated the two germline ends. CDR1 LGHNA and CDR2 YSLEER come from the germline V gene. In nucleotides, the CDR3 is TGCGCCAGCAGCCACCTAGAATCAGGCACCGCGTATGGCTACACCTTC. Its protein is CASSHLESGTAYGYTF.